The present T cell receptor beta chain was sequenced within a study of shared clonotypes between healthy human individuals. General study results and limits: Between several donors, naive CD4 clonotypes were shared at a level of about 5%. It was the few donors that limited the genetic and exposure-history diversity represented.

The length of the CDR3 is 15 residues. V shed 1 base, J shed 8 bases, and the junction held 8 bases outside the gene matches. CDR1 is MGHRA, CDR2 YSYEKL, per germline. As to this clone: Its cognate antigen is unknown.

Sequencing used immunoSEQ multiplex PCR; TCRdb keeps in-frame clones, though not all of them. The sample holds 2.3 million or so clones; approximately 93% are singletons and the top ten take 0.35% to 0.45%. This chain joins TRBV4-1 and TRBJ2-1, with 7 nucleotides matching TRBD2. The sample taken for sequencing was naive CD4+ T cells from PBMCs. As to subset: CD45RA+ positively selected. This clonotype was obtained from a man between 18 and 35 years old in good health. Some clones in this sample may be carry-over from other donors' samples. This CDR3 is CASSQAGLGSHEQFF. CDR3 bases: TGCGCCAGCAGCCAAGCCGGACTAGGATCTCATGAGCAGTTCTTC.